This T cell receptor (beta chain) was recorded in a study of T cell responses to AZD1222 COVID-19 vaccine. Overall study context: Combined were second doses at about 4 or about 12 weeks.

About this clone itself: As yet, its antigen is unknown.

Trimming cost V 4 bases and J 7 bases, with 8 bases left between them. The CDR3 has 11 amino acids. The germline gives CDR1 SNHLY, CDR2 FYNNEI. Assay: immunoSEQ multiplex PCR; the TCRdb copy retains only in-frame clones and omits some. The data contain fewer than 150,000 clones, about 90% of them singletons. The study, taken as a whole, reports: Spike-specific TCR breadth and depth went up after people got two AZD1222 doses.

The sequence came from an adult in good health. The chain uses TRBV2 and TRBJ2-7, with D hard to call. Source: peripheral blood, taken on day 0 of AZD1222 vaccination. DNA of the CDR3: TGTGCCAGCAGTGTTTTGGGGGAGCAGTACTTC. It specifies CASSVLGEQYF. The whole variable domain, remainder taken from reference TRBV2 and TRBJ2-7, is EPEVTQTPSHQVTQMGQEVILRCVPISNHLYFYWYRQILGQKVEFLVSFYNNEISEKSEIFDDQFSVERPDGSNFTLKIRSTKLEDSAMYFCASSVLGEQYFGPGTRLTVT.